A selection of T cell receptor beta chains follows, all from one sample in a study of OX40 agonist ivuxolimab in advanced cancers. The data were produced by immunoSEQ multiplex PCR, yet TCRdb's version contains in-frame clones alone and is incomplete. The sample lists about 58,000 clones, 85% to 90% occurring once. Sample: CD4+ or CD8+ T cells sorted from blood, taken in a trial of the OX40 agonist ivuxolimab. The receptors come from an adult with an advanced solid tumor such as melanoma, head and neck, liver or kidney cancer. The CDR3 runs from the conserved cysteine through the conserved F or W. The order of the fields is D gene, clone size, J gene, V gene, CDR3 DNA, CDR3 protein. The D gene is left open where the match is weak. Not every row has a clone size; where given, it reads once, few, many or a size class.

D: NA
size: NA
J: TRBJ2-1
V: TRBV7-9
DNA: TGTGCCAGCAGCCGGGAGAGCTCCTACAATGAGCAGTTCTTC
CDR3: CASSRESSYNEQFF

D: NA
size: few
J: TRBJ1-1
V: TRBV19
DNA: TGTGCCAGTAGTATCGGGCAGGGGTGGACTGAAGCTTTCTTT
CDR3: CASSIGQGWTEAFF

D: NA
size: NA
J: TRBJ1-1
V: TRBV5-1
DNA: TGCGCCAGCAGCTTGAAGGGGGGAGGCACTGAAGCTTTCTTT
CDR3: CASSLKGGGTEAFF

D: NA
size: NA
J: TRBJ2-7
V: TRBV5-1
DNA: TGCGCCAGCAGCAGGGATTTGGGGTCCTACGAGCAGTACTTC
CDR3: CASSRDLGSYEQYF

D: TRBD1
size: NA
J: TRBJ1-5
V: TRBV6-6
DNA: TGTGCCAGCAGTACTAGAGCGGGACAGGCCACCGTGGCCCAGCATTTT
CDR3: CASSTRAGQATVAQHF

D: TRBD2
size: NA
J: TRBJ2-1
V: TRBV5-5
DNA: TGTGCCAGCAGCTCGGCTAGCGGGGGGGCCGGGAATGAGCAGTTCTTC
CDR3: CASSSASGGAGNEQFF

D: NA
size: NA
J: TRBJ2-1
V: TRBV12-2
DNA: TGTGCAAGTCGCTTCCCTAGCGGGGGGGCCCATGAGCAGTTCTTC
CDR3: CASRFPSGGAHEQFF

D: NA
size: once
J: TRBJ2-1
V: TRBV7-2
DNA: TGTGCCAGCAGCCCCGGAACCTTAAGGGGAAATGAGCAGTTCTTC
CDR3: CASSPGTLRGNEQFF

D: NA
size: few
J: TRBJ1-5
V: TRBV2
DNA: TGTGCCAGCAGCCTCGGGGGCCAGCCCCAGCATTTT
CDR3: CASSLGGQPQHF

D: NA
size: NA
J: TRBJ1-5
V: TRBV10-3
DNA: TGTGCCATCAGTGACGGGGTCCCAATCCAGCCCCAGCATTTT
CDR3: CAISDGVPIQPQHF

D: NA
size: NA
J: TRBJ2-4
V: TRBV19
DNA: TGTGCCAGTAGTATGGGGGGCGCAGGGTTAGCCAAAAACATTCAGTACTTC
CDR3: CASSMGGAGLAKNIQYF